Shown below are 10 T cell receptor beta chains from a single sample sequenced in a study of blood T cell repertoires in COVID-19. The repertoire was sequenced with immunoSEQ multiplex PCR; TCRdb's copy has only in-frame clones and lacks some. In the table there are 170,000 or so clones, roughly four fifths of which are singletons. Sequences were obtained from peripheral blood. The receptor source for this set is a woman in her seventies with COVID-19, enrolled during active disease.

CDR3 sequence: CSVLDRGNQVHGYTF. The CDR3 coding sequence is TGCAGCGTCCTGGACAGGGGGAATCAAGTCCATGGCTACACCTTC. V and J are TRBV29-1 and TRBJ1-2, with 10 bases fitting TRBD1. V was pared by 6 bases and J by 6 bases, with 13 bases of the junction left unmatched. The CDR3 is 15 amino acids. The germline gives CDR1 SQVTM, CDR2 ANQGSEA.

The rearrangement joins TRBV27 to TRBJ1-4; 9 bases fit TRBD1. Germline V gene data show CDR1 as MNHEY and CDR2 as SMNVEV (reference sequence). With 3 bases clipped from V and 7 bases from J, the junction kept 3 bases outside the gene matches. CDR3 length equals 14 residues. The CDR3 region has the DNA TGTGCCAGCAGTTTTCGACAGGGGGTTGAAAAACTGTTTTTT. Translated, it gives CASSFRQGVEKLFF.

The rearrangement uses TRBV19 and TRBJ1-4, with 12 nucleotides matching TRBD1. The CDR3 length is 19 residues. The trim removed 4 bases at V and 0 bases at J, leaving 9 bases unmatched. Germline CDR1 is LNHDA and CDR2 is SQIVND (reference sequence). The CDR3 DNA follows: TGTGCCAGTAGTAGGAAACCGGGACAGGGGGCGGCAACTAATGAAAAACTGTTTTTT. This gives the protein CASSRKPGQGAATNEKLFF.

The chain carries TRBV7-9 and TRBJ1-6, with D unclear. V was pared by 1 base and J by 7 bases, with 5 bases between. Per the germline V gene, CDR1 is SEHNR and CDR2 is FQNEAQ (reference sequence). The CDR3 is 13 residues long. In DNA form, the CDR3 reads TGTGCCAGCAGCTTAGGAGCCAATTCACCCCTCCACTTT. Translating gives CASSLGANSPLHF. Looking up the rest from reference TRBV7-9 and TRBJ1-6 gives the full variable domain: DTGVSQNPRHKITKRGQNVTFRCDPISEHNRLYWYRQTLGQGPEFLTYFQNEAQLEKSRLLSDRFSAERPKGSFSTLEIQRTEQGDSAMYLCASSLGANSPLHFGNGTRLTVT.

This rearrangement joins TRBV27 to TRBJ1-2; D is perhaps TRBD1 (6 bases). CDR1 and CDR2 from the germline V gene are MNHEY and SMNVEV (reference sequence). The CDR3 contains 16 residues. Deletions cut 3 bases from V and 1 base from J, with 15 bases between. The CDR3 DNA reads as TGTGCCAGCAGTTTGGAATCTGGCAGGGGTAACTATGGCTACACCTTC. Its protein is CASSLESGRGNYGYTF.

The chain combines TRBV6-5 with TRBJ1-5, with D uncertain. The length of the CDR3 is 14 residues. Germline V gene data show CDR1 as MNHEY and CDR2 as SVGAGI. Trimming cost V 7 bases and J 0 bases, with 10 bases left between them. CDR3 coding DNA: TGTGCCAGCATTCAGATGAATAGCAATCAGCCCCAGCATTTT. Residues: CASIQMNSNQPQHF.

This chain uses TRBV5-4 with TRBJ1-4, with TRBD1 as a possible D gene (5 bases). Germline CDR1 is SGHNT and CDR2 is YYREEE (reference sequence). This CDR3 has 13 amino acids. V lost 10 bases to trimming and J lost 8 bases, with 18 bases between them. CDR3 nucleotide sequence: TGTGCCGGGGGGGGGAGGCCGGGCGAAAAACTGTTTTTT. It yields the protein CAGGGRPGEKLFF.

This chain joins TRBV6-6 and TRBJ1-5, with 8 nucleotides matching TRBD1. CDR1 MNHNY and CDR2 SVGAGI come from the germline V gene (reference sequence). Losses at the gene ends were 6 bases for V and 0 bases for J; bases not matched to a gene: 7. The CDR3 consists of 16 residues. CDR3 coding DNA: TGTGCCAGCAGACTTGGACAGGGTAATAGCAATCAGCCCCAGCATTTT. It is translated as CASRLGQGNSNQPQHF.

This chain links TRBV5-5 with TRBJ2-1; D not resolved. The CDR3 runs 13 residues. Looked up from germline, CDR1 is SGHKS and CDR2 is YYEKEE (reference sequence). V was shortened by 1 base and J by 7 bases, with 9 bases between the two germline ends. CDR3 nucleotide sequence: TGTGCCAGCAGCTTGATCAGGCAGAATGAGCAGTTCTTC. It yields the protein CASSLIRQNEQFF.

This clone showed up just once. Other DNA sequences of this sample code for an identical CDR3. The genes are TRBV5-1 and TRBJ2-5; possible D gene TRBD2, 5 bases. Trimming took off 2 bases at V and 2 bases at J, with 7 bases between the two ends. The germline gives CDR1 SGHRS, CDR2 YFSETQ. This CDR3 contains 13 residues. CDR3 in amino acids: CASSFTGQETQYF. The CDR3 nucleotides are TGCGCCAGCAGCTTTACGGGGCAAGAGACCCAGTACTTC.